The source of this T cell receptor (beta chain) is a study of CD8+CD57+ T cells in acquired aplastic anemia. There are many counts of this clonotype. The study profiled TCR beta VDJ and CDR3 using genomic DNA as template. TCRdb passed the reads through MiXCR, listing each CDR3 protein once. The sample contains 180,000 or so distinct CDR3 sequences, roughly half of which appear only once. Per the germline V gene, CDR1 is SGHTA and CDR2 is FQGNSA. The CDR3 has 12 amino acids. V was cut by 5 bases and J by 9 bases, with 11 bases left in between. Flow cytometry had shown expanded CD8+CD57+ cells in the patients chosen for sequencing.

The source is a human donor with aplastic anemia. V and J are TRBV7-2 and TRBJ1-5; unclear D gene. The sample was sorted CD4+, CD8+, or CD8+CD57+ T cells (not recorded which) from PBMCs. CDR3 DNA sequence: TGTGCCAGCAGCATACCCCGGGGGCCCCAGCATTTT. Translating gives CASSIPRGPQHF.